This T cell receptor beta chain was captured in a study of blood T cells in healthy people across ages. In this sample, this clonotype turned up a few times. Using a J-beta primer mix together with a sample-barcoded 5' primer, a second PCR was run for about 7 to 12 cycles. TCRdb reprocessed the 5' RACE reads via MiXCR and lists one record per CDR3 protein. This sample yields more than 900,000 distinct CDR3 sequences, of which about 28% are seen a single time; 9.5% to 13% belongs to the top ten. The CDR3 has 17 amino acids. From germline, CDR1 is SGHDT and CDR2 YYEEEE. Trimming removed 6 bases at V and 6 bases at J, with 26 bases between. Another study also made use of these data, one on T cells of mothers and their children.

The V and J genes are TRBV5-6 and TRBJ2-3; D is perhaps TRBD1 or TRBD2 (6 bases each). The material sequenced was blood. The origin of this receptor is a middle-aged woman in good health. The CDR3 DNA follows: TGTGCCAGCACCTTAGACCGGGGGCGCATCAGGAGGGATACGCAGTATTTT. Translation gives CASTLDRGRIRRDTQYF.